Listed below are T cell receptor beta chains from one sample, sequenced in a study of radiotherapy plus CTLA-4 blockade in lung cancer. Sequenced by immunoSEQ multiplex PCR; TCRdb stores in-frame clones only, minus some. Of more than 30,000 clones detected, approximately 80% appear once; the ten largest clones hold 20% to 25%. The material sequenced was peripheral blood, taken from a patient treated with radiotherapy plus ipilimumab. These receptors were collected from a human donor with non-small cell lung cancer that progressed on radiotherapy plus ipilimumab. CDR3s include the opening cysteine and the closing phenylalanine or tryptophan. The D gene is left open where the match is weak. Clone size is stated in some rows and not others, as once, few, many or a class when expanded.

D	size	length	V	J	DNA	CDR3
TRBD2	-	15	TRBV5-1	TRBJ2-1	TGCGCCAGCAGCAACTCCGGGACTAGCTTCGATGAGCAGCTCTTC	CASSNSGTSFDEQLF
TRBD2	-	14	TRBV11-2	TRBJ2-2	TGTGCCAGCAGGACGCGGGGGGACACCGGGGAGCTGTTTTTT	CASRTRGDTGELFF
-	few	13	TRBV10-1	TRBJ1-5	TGCGCCAGCAGCCGGGAGGCCAATCAGCCCCAGCATTTT	CASSREANQPQHF
-	-	15	TRBV11-1	TRBJ2-3	TGTGCCAGCAGCTTAGATTCCGGTTCCACAGATACGCAGTATTTT	CASSLDSGSTDTQYF
-	-	14	TRBV18	TRBJ1-3	TGTGCCAGCTCACCAGACATATCCGGAAACACCATATATTTT	CASSPDISGNTIYF
-	-	19	TRBV15	TRBJ2-5	TGTGCCACCAGCAGAGGACTATCCGCCCCACTATCGACCCAAGAGACCCAGTACTTC	CATSRGLSAPLSTQETQYF
TRBD1	-	15	TRBV6-5	TRBJ2-7	TGTGCCAGCAGACGCGCCGGGACAGGGGCCTACGAGCAGTACTTC	CASRRAGTGAYEQYF
TRBD1	-	14	TRBV29-1	TRBJ1-3	TGCAGCGTGGAACAGGGGTTCTCTGGAAACACCATATATTTT	CSVEQGFSGNTIYF
-	-	14	TRBV18	TRBJ1-5	TGTGCCAGCTCGCTAGAAAATAGCAATCAGCCCCAGCATTTT	CASSLENSNQPQHF
TRBD2	-	15	TRBV6-1	TRBJ2-3	TGTGCCAGCAGTCTCTTAGCGGGGGGGCCGGGTACGCAGTATTTT	CASSLLAGGPGTQYF
TRBD1	few	14	TRBV5-1	TRBJ1-2	TGCGCCAGCAGCTTGGGGGACAGGGCCTATGGCTACACCTTC	CASSLGDRAYGYTF
TRBD2	once	15	TRBV7-3	TRBJ2-1	TGTGCCAGCAGCTTAAGCCGGGGGGGCGGCAATGAGCAGTTCTTC	CASSLSRGGGNEQFF
-	-	17	TRBV21-1	TRBJ2-2	TGTGCCAGCAGCATGGGCCAGGGACAGGGGGGTACCGGGGAGCTGTTTTTT	CASSMGQGQGGTGELFF
TRBD1	-	13	TRBV29-1	TRBJ1-2	TGCAGCGTCGCTCAGACAGGGGGAGTTGGCTACACCTTC	CSVAQTGGVGYTF
TRBD1	-	16	TRBV5-1	TRBJ2-2	TGCGCCAGCAGCTTGGACAGGGGAAGGGACACCGGGGAGCTGTTTTTT	CASSLDRGRDTGELFF
TRBD1	-	16	TRBV7-2	TRBJ1-4	TGTGCCAGCAGGGGGACAGGGGGCGGAACTAATGAAAAACTGTTTTTT	CASRGTGGGTNEKLFF
TRBD1	-	15	TRBV2	TRBJ1-4	TGTGCCAGCAGCCGTGGGACAGACCTTAATGAAAAACTGTTTTTT	CASSRGTDLNEKLFF